This paragraph reports one T cell receptor beta chain. This specimen comes from a study of blood T cell repertoires in COVID-19. Overall study: Material from acute and convalescent COVID-19 was sourced from the United States, Italy and Spain. PBMCs, B-cell-depleted T cells, or T cells provided the cDNA or gDNA that made up the material.

CDR1 and CDR2 from the germline V gene are SGHRS and YFSETQ. This CDR3 is built from 14 residues. Trimming pared 3 bases from V and 2 bases from J, leaving 11 bases between. Per the original data handling: Reference gene primer amplification gave nucleated cell count estimates. This table comes from immunoSEQ multiplex PCR, and its TCRdb copy is limited to in-frame clones, with some not included. V and J calls and clone size follow that table, whereas D and trimming were derived from the DNA. The table records tens of thousands of clones, approximately 85% of them present only once. The sample comprised peripheral blood. The genes are TRBV5-1 and TRBJ2-5, with a possible D match to TRBD1 (5 bases). This TCR was sampled from a human donor in a cohort sampled during active COVID-19. The chain's CDR3 is CASSSRTGQETQYF. In nucleotides, the CDR3 is TGCGCCAGCAGCTCAAGAACAGGACAAGAGACCCAGTACTTC.